These 11 T cell receptor beta chains were all obtained from the same sample, sequenced in a study of shared clonotypes between healthy human individuals. Produced via immunoSEQ multiplex PCR; TCRdb's table is partial and in-frame only. The repertoire holds about 980,000 clones, with about three quarters as singletons. Sequencing used memory CD4+ T cells sorted from blood. Subset here: CD45RA-negative fraction. The receptor set was obtained from a man between 18 and 35 years old in good health.

This clone has a handful of counts. V and J are TRBV25-1 and TRBJ1-6; the D gene is possibly TRBD1 (6 bases). Between the trimmed V and J ends, which lost 10 bases and 6 bases, there was a span of 19 bases. Per germline, CDR1 MGHDK and CDR2 SYGVNS. CDR3 length equals 15 residues. The DNA for the CDR3 is TGTGCCATCGTGAGGGACAAAAGACTTAATTCACCCCTCCACTTT. It translates to CAIVRDKRLNSPLHF.

The CDR3 region is CASSQGAGKLNTEAFF. The CDR3 DNA is TGCGCCAGCAGCCAAGGGGCAGGGAAGTTGAACACTGAAGCTTTCTTT. This chain links TRBV4-3 with TRBJ1-1; D might be TRBD1 (5 bases). Germline V gene lookup returns CDR1 LGHNA and CDR2 YSLEER. This CDR3 has 16 residues. V gave up 1 base and J gave up 0 bases, with 12 bases separating them.

This clone has a count of ten or more. The same CDR3 is also encoded by other DNA sequences in this sample. The J gene is TRBJ2-5, the V gene TRBV5-6, with D uncertain. CDR3 length: 11 residues. V gave up 3 bases and J gave up 5 bases, with 5 bases separating them. From germline, CDR1 is SGHDT and CDR2 YYEEEE. The CDR3 sequence: CASSSQETQYF. The CDR3 DNA reads as TGTGCCAGCAGCTCCCAGGAGACCCAGTACTTC.

This CDR3 is CAISDSRKETLHF. DNA for the CDR3: TGTGCCATCAGTGATAGTCGAAAAGAAACCCTCCACTTT. V is TRBV10-3 and J is TRBJ1-6; D remains ambiguous. V dropped 3 bases and J dropped 14 bases, with 14 bases sitting between them. The CDR3 covers 13 residues. Germline CDR1 reads ENHRY; CDR2 reads SYGVKD.

The chain employs TRBV18 and TRBJ1-2, with D maybe TRBD1 (5 bases). The CDR3 has 14 residues. V lost 1 base, J lost 8 bases, and 14 bases lay in between. Per the germline V gene, CDR1 is KGHSH and CDR2 is LQKENI. The CDR3 reads CASSPQQEGRGYTF. The CDR3 coding sequence is TGTGCCAGCTCACCACAACAGGAAGGACGCGGCTACACCTTC.

V and J are TRBV6-5 and TRBJ1-2; D is undetermined. The CDR3 sequence is 12 residues long. V was cut by 3 bases and J by 5 bases, with 7 bases left in between. Per germline, CDR1 MNHEY and CDR2 SVGAGI. The CDR3: CASSYTPYGYTF. CDR3 coding DNA: TGTGCCAGCAGTTATACTCCGTATGGCTACACCTTC.

CDR3 residues: CASSRVMETQYF. The CDR3 region has the DNA TGTGCCAGCAGCCGGGTGATGGAGACCCAGTACTTC. The V and J genes are TRBV7-9 and TRBJ2-5, with D unclear. The CDR3 loop spans 12 amino acids. Trimming took off 5 bases at V and 5 bases at J, with 9 bases between the two ends. Germline assignment: CDR1 SEHNR and CDR2 FQNEAQ (reference sequence).

The chain couples TRBV28 to TRBJ2-5; 12 nucleotides line up with TRBD2. The CDR3 sequence is 18 residues long. CDR1 MDHEN and CDR2 SYDVKM come from the germline V gene. V trimming: 5 bases; J trimming: 2 bases; junction bases outside the gene matches: 12. CDR3 in amino acids: CASSLWTSGAPLQETQYF. The CDR3 region has the DNA TGTGCCAGCAGTCTCTGGACTAGCGGGGCTCCCCTACAAGAGACCCAGTACTTC.

This clone has a single count. J is TRBJ2-7 and V is TRBV4-1; 9 positions match TRBD1. Losses at the gene ends were 1 base for V and 6 bases for J; bases not matched to a gene: 10. Germline V gene sequence: CDR1 MGHRA, CDR2 YSYEKL. The CDR3 runs 16 residues. CDR3 loop: CASSQASGQGSGEQYF. The CDR3 DNA sequence: TGCGCCAGCAGCCAAGCATCGGGACAGGGTAGCGGCGAGCAGTACTTC.

This chain connects TRBV11-2 to TRBJ1-2; TRBD1 might be the D (5 bases). Germline-derived CDR1 and CDR2 are SGHAT and FQNNGV. The CDR3 has 16 residues. V was pared by 1 base and J by 2 bases, with 14 bases between. In DNA form, the CDR3 reads TGTGCCAGCAGCTTAGGTTGGGGACCCACAAACTATGGCTACACCTTC. Translation: CASSLGWGPTNYGYTF.

Remarks on this clone: Other DNA sequences in the same sample also yield this CDR3. The J gene is TRBJ2-3, the V gene TRBV5-1; D unclear. This CDR3 spans 12 amino acids. Deletions cut 1 base from V and 6 bases from J, with 6 bases between. The germline V gene has CDR1 SGHRS and CDR2 YFSETQ. CDR3 coding DNA: TGCGCCAGCAGCTTGCCGACCGATACGCAGTATTTT. This gives the protein CASSLPTDTQYF.